The 22 T cell receptor beta chains in this list originate from one sample, sequenced in a study of OX40 agonist ivuxolimab in advanced cancers. Libraries were prepared by immunoSEQ multiplex PCR; TCRdb keeps only in-frame clonotypes and omits some of them. The sample carries 65,000 to 100,000 clones, approximately 92% recorded once. Sequenced here: CD4+ or CD8+ T cells sorted from blood, sampled in a trial of the OX40 agonist ivuxolimab. The source is an adult with an advanced solid tumor such as melanoma, head and neck, liver or kidney cancer.

CDR3 sequence reads: CASSSKRVGDYGYTF. The DNA of the CDR3 is TGTGCCAGCTCCTCCAAGAGAGTGGGGGACTATGGCTACACCTTC. This chain links TRBV18 with TRBJ1-2; perhaps TRBD1 as D (5 bases). V shed 6 bases and J shed 3 bases, with 17 bases lying between them. Germline-derived CDR1 and CDR2 are KGHSH and LQKENI. There are 15 residues in the CDR3.

The rearrangement links TRBV4-1 to TRBJ2-1, with TRBD2 identical over 11 bases. Germline V lookup: CDR1 MGHRA, CDR2 YSYEKL. The CDR3 sequence is 16 residues long. J lost 8 bases, V lost 0 bases, and 6 bases had no gene match. Here the CDR3 DNA reads TGCGCCAGCAGCCAAGAAGTGGCTAGCGGGAGGCATGAGCAGTTCTTC. It yields the protein CASSQEVASGRHEQFF.

This chain links TRBV2 with TRBJ1-3, with no clear D. Germline CDR1 is SNHLY and CDR2 is FYNNEI. Trimming shortened V by 0 bases and J by 5 bases, and 11 bases separated the two germline ends. The CDR3 spans 15 residues. In DNA, the CDR3 is TGTGCCAGCAGTGAAGCCCGCCCTCCCCGAAACACCATATATTTT. Amino acid sequence: CASSEARPPRNTIYF.

The V gene is TRBV28, the J gene TRBJ1-2; D uncertain. Germline assignment: CDR1 MDHEN and CDR2 SYDVKM. The CDR3 has 12 residues. V was clipped by 6 bases and J by 5 bases, with 10 bases between them. The CDR3 here is CASRGGVYGYTF. The CDR3 DNA is TGTGCCAGCAGGGGAGGAGTATATGGCTACACCTTC.

V usage is TRBV12-1 and J usage is TRBJ2-3; TRBD2 is the table's D call and was not checked against the DNA. TRBV12-1 is assigned pseudogene status. This CDR3 region has 16 residues. The CDR3 spells CASPSPVAESTDTQYF. The CDR3 nucleotides are TGTGCCAGCCCCTCCCCGGTAGCGGAGAGCACAGATACGCAGTATTTT.

The chain joins TRBV30 to TRBJ1-6; D not resolved. This CDR3 has 13 amino acids. Germline V CDR1 and CDR2: GTSNPN, SVGIG (reference sequence). V shed 1 base and J shed 5 bases, with 6 bases lying between them. The CDR3 DNA is TGTGCCTGGAGTGCCGATCATAATTCACCCCTCCACTTT. This translates into CAWSADHNSPLHF.

The chain uses TRBV5-1 and TRBJ1-4; D perhaps matches TRBD1 (5 bases). Germline CDR1 reads SGHRS; CDR2 reads YFSETQ. The CDR3 is made up of 17 amino acids. The V end lost 3 bases, the J end lost 1 base, and 16 bases lay between the germline ends. The CDR3, as DNA: TGCGCCAGCAGCTCCTCAGGGAGTTGGTTAACTAATGAAAAACTGTTTTTT. It specifies CASSSSGSWLTNEKLFF. The whole variable domain, remainder taken from reference TRBV5-1 and TRBJ1-4, is KAGVTQTPRYLIKTRGQQVTLSCSPISGHRSVSWYQQTPGQGLQFLFEYFSETQRNKGNFPGRFSGRQFSNSRSEMNVSTLELGDSALYLCASSSSGSWLTNEKLFFGSGTQLSVL.

This clone was seen only once. The rearrangement links TRBV2 to TRBJ2-4; weak D call: TRBD2 (6 bases). CDR3 size: 15 residues. Germline CDR1 and CDR2: SNHLY and FYNNEI. Between the trimmed V and J ends, which lost 5 bases and 0 bases, there was a span of 11 bases. CDR3 amino acids: CASSMGGLAKNIQYF. DNA of the CDR3: TGTGCCAGCAGTATGGGGGGACTAGCCAAAAACATTCAGTACTTC.

The V call is TRBV18, the J call TRBJ2-5; 11 bases agree with TRBD1. The J call could be wrong; TRBJ2-7 is a better fit for the DNA end. CDR3 length equals 14 residues. Germline V gene data show CDR1 as KGHSH and CDR2 as LQKENI. The CDR3: CASSPSGTGGEQYF. CDR3 sequence (DNA): TGTGCCAGCTCCCCTTCCGGGACAGGGGGCGAGCAGTACTTC.

The V call is TRBV6-5, the J call TRBJ2-3; no reliable D call. Germline V gives CDR1 MNHEY, CDR2 SVGAGI. V lost 7 bases and J lost 3, with 2 bases in between. The CDR3 totals 10 residues. The CDR3 here is CASKTDTQYF. The DNA for the CDR3 is TGTGCCAGCAAGACAGATACGCAGTATTTT.

This sequence joins TRBV5-4 and TRBJ2-3; D is unresolved. The CDR3 is 13 residues long. Germline loops: CDR1 SGHNT, CDR2 YYREEE (reference sequence). V was trimmed by 3 bases and J by 0 bases, leaving 5 bases between them. The CDR3 loop is CASSSTSTDTQYF. CDR3 nucleotide sequence: TGTGCCAGCAGCTCCACTAGCACAGATACGCAGTATTTT.

The chain employs TRBV29-1 and TRBJ1-1; D is perhaps TRBD1 (6 bases). V dropped 8 bases and J dropped 4 bases, with 17 bases sitting between them. This CDR3 is 13 amino acids long. Looked up from germline, CDR1 is SQVTM and CDR2 is ANQGSEA. The CDR3 protein is CSSYRGNPTEAFF. CDR3 in DNA: TGCAGCTCTTATAGGGGGAATCCCACTGAAGCTTTCTTT.

This clone was recorded only once. The chain carries TRBV28 and TRBJ1-2; TRBD1 matches at 8 bases. CDR3 size: 14 residues. The ends lost 6 bases at V and 4 bases at J; junction bases unmatched: 7. Germline CDR1 MDHEN, CDR2 SYDVKM. In nucleotides, the CDR3 is TGTGCCAGCAGAGTCAGGGGGCGCGGCTATGGCTACACCTTC. Protein product: CASRVRGRGYGYTF.

This sequence joins TRBV19 and TRBJ1-2; 7 bases are shared with TRBD1. The CDR3 is made up of 16 amino acids. The germline V gene has CDR1 LNHDA and CDR2 SQIVND (reference sequence). Trimming cost V 9 bases and J 8 bases; bases outside gene matches: 21. The CDR3 nucleotides are TGTGCCAGCCAAAAAGGGGCGGACAGGACGAGGGGCGGCTACACCTTC. Amino acids: CASQKGADRTRGGYTF.

This chain uses TRBV5-4 with TRBJ2-7, with D unresolved. Germline assignment: CDR1 SGHNT and CDR2 YYREEE (reference sequence). Trimming pared 4 bases from V and 1 base from J, leaving 9 bases between. The CDR3 is 13 amino acids. The CDR3 nucleotides are TGTGCCAGCAGCGTGCGCGGATCCTACGAGCAGTACTTC. Amino acid sequence: CASSVRGSYEQYF.

This chain links TRBV28 with TRBJ2-5; D is possibly TRBD1 (5 bases). The length of the CDR3 is 12 residues. The germline CDR1 and CDR2 sequences are MDHEN and SYDVKM. Between the trimmed V and J ends, which lost 1 base and 7 bases, there was a span of 7 bases. CDR3 sequence reads: CASSLFQGTQYF. The CDR3 bases are TGTGCCAGCAGTTTATTCCAGGGGACCCAGTACTTC. Looking up the rest from reference TRBV28 and TRBJ2-5 gives the full variable domain: DVKVTQSSRYLVKRTGEKVFLECVQDMDHENMFWYRQDPGLGLRLIYFSYDVKMKEKGDIPEGYSVSREKKERFSLILESASTNQTSMYLCASSLFQGTQYFGPGTRLLVL.

The V call is TRBV10-3, the J call TRBJ2-1; weak D call: TRBD1 (5 bases). Trimming took 4 bases from V and 6 from J, leaving 7 bases between them. CDR3 length: 12 residues. Germline lookup yields CDR1 ENHRY and CDR2 SYGVKD. The CDR3 DNA reads TGTGCCATCAGTGGCCAGGGCAATGAGCAGTTCTTC. It encodes CAISGQGNEQFF.

The chain is built from TRBV7-8 and TRBJ2-7; TRBD2 is a possible D gene (5 bases). The CDR3 covers 14 residues. Germline CDR1 reads SGHVS; CDR2 reads FQNEAQ. The germline V and J ends were trimmed by 5 bases and 5 bases, with 16 bases remaining between them. The CDR3 region is CASSPPGLGDEQYF. The CDR3 DNA reads as TGTGCCAGCAGCCCCCCTGGGCTCGGGGACGAGCAGTACTTC.

This clone was observed a handful of times. The chain has TRBV19 and TRBJ2-7; no firm D call. The CDR3 sequence is 15 residues long. CDR1 LNHDA and CDR2 SQIVND come from the germline V gene (reference sequence). V lost 0 bases, J lost 2 bases, and 11 bases lay in between. DNA for the CDR3: TGTGCCAGTAGTATAGACCATACTGGGACCTACGAGCAGTACTTC. Amino acids: CASSIDHTGTYEQYF.

The chain couples TRBV5-6 to TRBJ2-5, with TRBD1 matching 9 bases. V lost 8 bases and J lost 2; bases outside the gene matches: 10. This CDR3 has 15 residues. The germline CDR1 and CDR2 sequences are SGHDT and YYEEEE. Here the CDR3 reads CASTEQGAPQETQYF. In DNA form, the CDR3 reads TGTGCCAGTACGGAACAGGGGGCCCCGCAAGAGACCCAGTACTTC.

In its sample, this clone was seen once. The chain joins TRBV27 to TRBJ1-4; D perhaps matches TRBD1 (5 bases). Germline CDR1 and CDR2: MNHEY and SMNVEV (reference sequence). The CDR3 consists of 15 residues. Trimming stripped 6 bases from V and 0 bases from J, with 11 bases between. CDR3 bases: TGTGCCAGCAGCCCCCGGGGGACAACTAATGAAAAACTGTTTTTT. Amino acids: CASSPRGTTNEKLFF.

The gene calls are TRBV6-1 and TRBJ1-1; 8 nucleotides align to TRBD1. Germline CDR1 and CDR2: MNHNS and SASEGT. The CDR3 sequence is 13 residues long. Trimming at V came to 4 bases and at J to 5 bases, leaving 3 bases not matched to a gene. DNA for the CDR3: TGTGCCAGCAGTGGGACAGGGACGACTGAAGCTTTCTTT. Protein sequence: CASSGTGTTEAFF.